These 13 T cell receptor beta chains originate from one sample sequenced in a study of radiotherapy plus CTLA-4 blockade in lung cancer. TCRdb's copy holds only in-frame clones and misses some; the assay was immunoSEQ multiplex PCR. The sample records roughly 50,000 clones, 84% being singletons. Material: peripheral blood, obtained from a patient treated with radiotherapy plus ipilimumab. The receptor source for this set is a human donor with non-small cell lung cancer whose response to radiotherapy plus ipilimumab could not be evaluated.

The chain employs TRBV15 and TRBJ2-3; 8 bases align to TRBD2. The length of the CDR3 is 17 residues. Germline values: CDR1 LNHNV, CDR2 YYDKDF (reference sequence). V trimming: 0 bases; J trimming: 6 bases; junction bases outside the gene matches: 11. CDR3: CATSRDPREVGYDTQYF. In DNA, the CDR3 is TGTGCCACCAGCAGAGATCCGCGGGAGGTGGGGTACGATACGCAGTATTTT.

The chain is built from TRBV27 and TRBJ2-7; 7 bases match TRBD1. Looked up from germline, CDR1 is MNHEY and CDR2 is SMNVEV (reference sequence). The V gene end was trimmed by 2 bases and the J gene end by 2 bases; junction bases not matched to a gene: 6. The CDR3 is 15 amino acids. Here the CDR3 DNA reads TGTGCCAGCAGTTTAATAGGGGGCGACCCCTACGAGCAGTACTTC. Amino acid sequence: CASSLIGGDPYEQYF.

To note about this clone: Germline and junction disagree at one end, which may indicate a read error. The CDR3 DNA reads TGTGCCAACAGCCGGGACAGGGAAGAGACCCAGTACTTC. Its protein product is CANSRDREETQYF. The chain uses TRBV7-2 and TRBJ2-5, with 9 nucleotides matching TRBD1. The germline V gene encodes CDR1 SGHTA and CDR2 FQGNSA. The CDR3 has 13 amino acids.

This chain's CDR3 is CASSPRLGAYNEQFF. CDR3 nucleotide sequence: TGTGCCAGCAGCCCCCGACTGGGAGCCTACAATGAGCAGTTCTTC. The rearrangement uses TRBV28 and TRBJ2-1; the D gene is possibly TRBD2 (5 bases). The CDR3 contains 15 residues. V dropped 6 bases and J dropped 2 bases, with 14 bases sitting between them. Germline CDR1 and CDR2: MDHEN and SYDVKM.

The V gene is TRBV19, the J gene TRBJ2-5; D is ambiguous. The germline V gene has CDR1 LNHDA and CDR2 SQIVND (reference sequence). V lost 5 bases, J lost 4 bases, and 11 bases lay in between. CDR3 length: 13 amino acids. DNA of the CDR3: TGTGCCAGTAGTTATAGTTTTGGAGAGACCCAGTACTTC. Amino acid sequence: CASSYSFGETQYF.

The chain recombines TRBV5-8 with TRBJ1-1; D remains unclear. Between the trimmed V and J ends, which lost 0 bases and 1 base, there was a span of 7 bases. This CDR3 is built from 14 residues. The germline CDR1 and CDR2 sequences are SGHTS and YDEGEE. The CDR3 nucleotides are TGTGCCAGCAGCTTGGTCAGGCAGAACACTGAAGCTTTCTTT. It encodes CASSLVRQNTEAFF.

J is TRBJ1-1 and V is TRBV6-6; D may be TRBD1 (5 bases). Germline CDR1 reads MNHNY; CDR2 reads SVGAGI (reference sequence). This CDR3 has 15 amino acids. V was shortened by 9 bases and J by 1 base, with 18 bases between the two germline ends. The CDR3 region has the DNA TGTGCCAGGGAATCAGGGAAGGATGAGAACACTGAAGCTTTCTTT. Amino acid sequence: CARESGKDENTEAFF.

The V gene is TRBV5-1, the J gene TRBJ1-6; a possible D gene is TRBD1 (6 bases). This CDR3 has 12 residues. In germline, CDR1 is SGHRS, CDR2 YFSETQ. Between the trimmed V and J ends, which lost 5 bases and 8 bases, there was a span of 8 bases. CDR3: CASSAGDSPLHF. The CDR3 DNA reads TGCGCCAGCAGTGCAGGGGATTCACCCCTCCACTTT.

The genes are TRBV19 and TRBJ2-6, with 7 positions matching TRBD1. After removal of 7 bases from V and 1 base from J, the junction contained 10 bases not matched to a gene. The length of the CDR3 is 17 residues. Germline CDR1 is LNHDA and CDR2 is SQIVND (reference sequence). Written as DNA, the CDR3 is TGTGCCAGTATCTCGACAGGGTATCGGTCTGGGGCCAACGTCCTGACTTTC. It encodes CASISTGYRSGANVLTF. The entire variable domain, with the rest obtained from reference TRBV19 and TRBJ2-6, is as follows: DGGITQSPKYLFRKEGQNVTLSCEQNLNHDAMYWYRQDPGQGLRLIYYSQIVNDFQKGDIAEGYSVSREKKESFPLTVTSAQKNPTAFYLCASISTGYRSGANVLTFGAGSRLTVL.

V gene TRBV11-2 combines with J gene TRBJ1-2; tentatively, D is TRBD1 (5 bases). This CDR3 has 15 residues. Deletions cut 6 bases from V and 0 bases from J, with 14 bases between. Germline V CDR1 and CDR2: SGHAT, FQNNGV. The CDR3 protein is CASRLHTGANYGYTF. As DNA, the CDR3 is TGTGCCAGCAGATTACACACGGGGGCTAACTATGGCTACACCTTC.

The chain has TRBV30 and TRBJ1-3; D call uncertain. The CDR3 is 17 amino acids. Trimming took off 0 bases at V and 0 bases at J, with 15 bases between the two ends. Germline CDR1 GTSNPN, CDR2 SVGIG (reference sequence). CDR3 sequence reads: CAWSVGGQSFSGNTIYF. In DNA form, the CDR3 reads TGTGCCTGGAGTGTGGGTGGGCAAAGCTTCTCTGGAAACACCATATATTTT.

The chain recombines TRBV4-1 with TRBJ2-1, with a possible D match to TRBD1 (5 bases). This CDR3 comprises 14 residues. Trimming stripped 4 bases from V and 4 bases from J, with 11 bases between. The germline V gene has CDR1 MGHRA and CDR2 YSYEKL. As DNA, the CDR3 is TGCGCCAGCAGCCGCGCTCAGGGATACAATGAGCAGTTCTTC. This encodes CASSRAQGYNEQFF.

The chain has TRBV19 and TRBJ1-2; D is perhaps TRBD1 (5 bases). Germline CDR1 reads LNHDA; CDR2 reads SQIVND (reference sequence). CDR3 size: 16 residues. V dropped 6 bases and J dropped 0 bases, with 17 bases sitting between them. In DNA, the CDR3 is TGTGCCAGTAGCCGATCCACAGGAGATTCTAACTATGGCTACACCTTC. This sequence encodes CASSRSTGDSNYGYTF.